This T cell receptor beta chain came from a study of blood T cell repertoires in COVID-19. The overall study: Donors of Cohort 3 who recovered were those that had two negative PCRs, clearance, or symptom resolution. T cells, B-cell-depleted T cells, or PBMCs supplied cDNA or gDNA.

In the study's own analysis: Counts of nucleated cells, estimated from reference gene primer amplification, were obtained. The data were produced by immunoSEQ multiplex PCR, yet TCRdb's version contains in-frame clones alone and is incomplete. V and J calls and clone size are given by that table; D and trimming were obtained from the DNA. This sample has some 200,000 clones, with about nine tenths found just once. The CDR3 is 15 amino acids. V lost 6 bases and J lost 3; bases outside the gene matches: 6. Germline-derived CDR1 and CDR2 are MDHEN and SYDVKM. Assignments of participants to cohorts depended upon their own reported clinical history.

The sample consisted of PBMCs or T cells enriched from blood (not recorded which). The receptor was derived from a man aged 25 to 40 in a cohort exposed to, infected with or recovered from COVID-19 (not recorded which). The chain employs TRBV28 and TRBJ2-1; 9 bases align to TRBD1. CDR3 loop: CASRLDRGGYNEQFF. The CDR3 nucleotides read TGTGCCAGCAGACTTGACAGGGGGGGCTACAATGAGCAGTTCTTC.